The 13 T cell receptor beta chains below come from one sample, sequenced in a study of Ad26.COV2.S vaccination and SARS-CoV-2 variants. Some clones are missing from TCRdb's copy, which holds only in-frame ones; the method was immunoSEQ multiplex PCR. The data contain about 350,000 clones, around 88% of them singletons. The treatment denotes: some 20 received Ad26.COV2.S at low or high dose, single or two shots; 5 received placebo; per-sample allocation not given. The study sampled participants on day 63 after the first vaccine or placebo injection. Sequences were derived from peripheral blood, sampled in a trial of Ad26.COV2.S vaccine versus placebo. All receptors come from a person aged 18-60 years who received the Ad26.COV2.S COVID-19 vaccine or a placebo.

V usage is TRBV4-1 and J usage is TRBJ1-6; unclear D gene. Trimming took 1 base from V and 0 from J, leaving 7 bases between them. The V gene's germline CDR1 is MGHRA and CDR2 YSYEKL. This CDR3 is built from 16 residues. The DNA for the CDR3 is TGCGCCAGCAGCCAAGGGCGAAGCTCCTATAATTCACCCCTCCACTTT. Translation: CASSQGRSSYNSPLHF.

The chain carries TRBV18 and TRBJ1-3, with D unclear. V shed 3 bases and J shed 2 bases, with 8 bases lying between them. Germline-derived CDR1 and CDR2 are KGHSH and LQKENI. The length of the CDR3 is 14 residues. The CDR3 region is CASSPQATGNTIYF. The DNA for the CDR3 is TGTGCCAGCTCACCCCAAGCGACTGGAAACACCATATATTTT.

The gene calls are TRBV7-2 and TRBJ1-1, with D perhaps matching TRBD1 (5 bases). V gave up 2 bases and J gave up 0 bases, with 10 bases separating them. CDR3 size: 15 residues. CDR1 and CDR2 from the germline V gene are SGHTA and FQGNSA. This CDR3 reads CASSLNSRVNTEAFF. For the CDR3, the DNA is TGTGCCAGCAGCTTAAATAGCAGGGTGAACACTGAAGCTTTCTTT.

V gene TRBV4-3 combines with J gene TRBJ1-1; D is perhaps TRBD1 (5 bases). The germline gives CDR1 LGHNA, CDR2 YSLEER. V was shortened by 0 bases and J by 3 bases, with 11 bases between the two germline ends. The CDR3 sequence is 15 residues long. CDR3 sequence (DNA): TGCGCCAGCAGCCAAGAACCAGGGATGGACACTGAAGCTTTCTTT. Protein sequence: CASSQEPGMDTEAFF.

The chain joins TRBV12-3 or TRBV12-4 to TRBJ1-2; 7 nucleotides agree with TRBD1. Trimming cost V 5 bases and J 8 bases; bases outside gene matches: 5. The CDR3 runs to 12 residues. The CDR3 here is CASSPHRGGYTF. For the CDR3, the DNA is TGTGCCAGCAGTCCCCACAGGGGAGGCTACACCTTC.

CDR3 residues: CASSQGGGGPLDTQYF. CDR3 DNA: TGTGCCAGCAGCCAAGGGGGAGGCGGCCCGCTTGATACGCAGTATTTT. The chain carries TRBV4-2 and TRBJ2-3; D is possibly TRBD2 (6 bases). V lost 1 base and J 6 bases, leaving 17 bases between the germline ends. The germline V gene has CDR1 LGHNA and CDR2 YNFKEQ. CDR3 length: 16 amino acids.

V usage is TRBV4-1 and J usage is TRBJ1-2, with 7 bases identical to TRBD1. The CDR3 sequence is 15 residues long. The germline V gene has CDR1 MGHRA and CDR2 YSYEKL. V dropped 1 base and J dropped 7; count of bases not matched to a gene: 9. Written as DNA, the CDR3 is TGCGCCAGCAGCCAAGGTTTAGACAGGGTTGCTGGCTACACCTTC. The encoded protein is CASSQGLDRVAGYTF.

This sequence joins TRBV9 and TRBJ1-2; no clear D gene. The V gene's germline CDR1 is SGDLS and CDR2 YYNGEE. Trimming shortened V by 4 bases and J by 4 bases, and 14 bases separated the two germline ends. This CDR3 has 14 residues. The CDR3 nucleotides are TGTGCCAGCAGCCCCAATGACGGGCGCTATGGCTACACCTTC. It encodes CASSPNDGRYGYTF.

The chain uses TRBV11-1 and TRBJ1-1; 8 positions match TRBD1. The V and J ends lost 1 base and 1 base, in that order; junction bases with no gene match: 2. The CDR3 has 15 residues. Germline assignment: CDR1 SGHAT and CDR2 FQDESV (reference sequence). CDR3 loop: CASSLGQGWNTEAFF. The CDR3 nucleotides are TGTGCCAGCAGCTTAGGACAGGGGTGGAACACTGAAGCTTTCTTT.

The chain recombines TRBV3-1 (or the pseudogene TRBV3-2) with TRBJ2-2, with D unresolved. V lost 0 bases and J lost 0, with 20 bases in between. CDR3 length equals 20 residues. CDR1 and CDR2 (germline): LGHDT, YNNKEL (reference sequence). This CDR3 reads CASSQDTVVTPQANTGELFF. In nucleotides, the CDR3 is TGTGCCAGCAGCCAAGATACCGTTGTCACTCCTCAAGCGAACACCGGGGAGCTGTTTTTT.

This clone was counted once. The chain combines TRBV4-1 with TRBJ2-1; D possibly corresponds to TRBD2 (6 bases). Trimming cost V 2 bases and J 6 bases, with 17 bases left between them. This CDR3 has 16 residues. Germline V CDR1 and CDR2: MGHRA, YSYEKL. CDR3 sequence reads: CASSQMGGGGTNEQFF. Written as DNA, the CDR3 is TGCGCCAGCAGCCAAATGGGGGGAGGAGGGACCAATGAGCAGTTCTTC.

V is TRBV4-3 and J is TRBJ2-2, with 7 bases aligning to TRBD1. The V gene's germline CDR1 is LGHNA and CDR2 YSLEER. The CDR3 has 15 residues. Trimming took 0 bases from V and 7 from J; bases not matched to a gene: 5. CDR3 in DNA: TGCGCCAGCAGCCAAGAGTACAGGGGTGGCGGGGAGCTGTTTTTT. Residues: CASSQEYRGGGELFF.

This chain connects TRBV6-6 to TRBJ1-2, with D unclear. This CDR3 has 13 residues. Trimming left V 5 bases short and J 3 bases short, with 10 bases between. Germline V gene data show CDR1 as MNHNY and CDR2 as SVGAGI (reference sequence). CDR3: CASSAARDYGYTF. The CDR3 DNA follows: TGTGCCAGCAGTGCGGCTCGAGACTATGGCTACACCTTC.